This record looks at one T cell receptor (beta chain) sequence and its context. The source of the sample is a study of regulatory T cells in long-lasting Graves disease. The time point was: persistent/refractory GD, antithyroid drugs over 5 years with positive TRAb. Making the TCR library involved RNA that had been extracted from PBMCs. Germline V gene lookup returns CDR1 LNHDA and CDR2 SQIVND (reference sequence). Trimming shortened V by 3 bases and J by 6 bases, and 20 bases separated the two germline ends. The CDR3 spans 16 residues. Through Arm-PCR of CDR3 regions and iRepertoire HTBI primers, TCR beta libraries were built. TCRdb reanalysed the multiplex PCR reads using MiXCR and keeps one entry per CDR3 protein. The sample has some 370,000 distinct CDR3 sequences, about 20% seen once.

This sequence joins TRBV19 and TRBJ1-2; D not resolved. The TCR originated in a female donor with Graves disease. Specimen: peripheral blood mononuclear cells (PBMCs), collected when the disease was refractory, from a patient treated with antithyroid drugs. For the CDR3, the DNA is TGTGCCAGTAGTATCCAGTCCGTCTCCGGTATGAATGGCTACACCTTC. It specifies CASSIQSVSGMNGYTF.